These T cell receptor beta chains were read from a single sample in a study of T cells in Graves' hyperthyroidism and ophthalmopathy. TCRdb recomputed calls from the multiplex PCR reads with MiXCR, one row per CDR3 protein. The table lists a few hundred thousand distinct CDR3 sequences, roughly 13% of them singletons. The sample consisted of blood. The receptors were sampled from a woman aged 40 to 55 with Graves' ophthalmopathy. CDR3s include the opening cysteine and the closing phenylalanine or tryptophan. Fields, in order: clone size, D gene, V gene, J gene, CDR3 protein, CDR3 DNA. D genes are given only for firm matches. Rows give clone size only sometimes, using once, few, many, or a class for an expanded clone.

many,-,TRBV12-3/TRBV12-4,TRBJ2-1,CASSLVGGLSNEQFF,TGTGCCAGCAGCCTAGTCGGGGGACTGAGCAATGAGCAGTTCTTC
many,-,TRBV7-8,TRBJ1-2,CASSVGTYGYTF,TGTGCCAGCAGCGTCGGGACTTATGGCTACACCTTC
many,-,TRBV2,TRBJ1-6,CASSANNSPLHF,TGTGCCAGCAGTGCCAATAATTCACCCCTCCACTTT
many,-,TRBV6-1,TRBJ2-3,CASSEDRFGTQYF,TGTGCCAGCAGTGAAGATCGGTTTGGTACGCAGTATTTT
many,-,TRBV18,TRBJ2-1,CASSPKDGYNEQFF,TGTGCCAGCTCACCAAAGGACGGGTACAATGAGCAGTTCTTC
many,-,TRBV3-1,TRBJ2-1,CASSPGLINEQFF,TGTGCCAGCAGCCCCGGACTTATCAATGAGCAGTTCTTC
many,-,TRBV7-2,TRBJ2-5,CASRIGLYEETQYF,TGTGCCAGCAGAATAGGACTATACGAAGAGACCCAGTACTTC
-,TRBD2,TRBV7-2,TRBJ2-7,CASSGLLADRPYEQYF,TGTGCCAGCAGCGGCCTCCTAGCGGACCGCCCCTACGAGCAGTACTTC
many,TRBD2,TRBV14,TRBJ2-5,CASSQDQAGVETQYF,TGTGCCAGCAGCCAAGATCAAGCGGGGGTAGAGACCCAGTACTTC
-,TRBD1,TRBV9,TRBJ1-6,CASSVTGDNSPLHF,TGTGCCAGCAGCGTAACAGGGGATAATTCACCCCTCCACTTT
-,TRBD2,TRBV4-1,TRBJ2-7,CASSQTGGAYEQYF,TGCGCCAGCAGCCAAACCGGGGGGGCCTACGAGCAGTACTTC
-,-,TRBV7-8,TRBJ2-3,CASSLLVRVDTQYF,TGTGCCAGCAGCCTTCTAGTAAGAGTAGATACGCAGTATTTT
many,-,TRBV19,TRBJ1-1,CASEQGTATEAFF,TGTGCCAGCGAACAGGGCACTGCCACTGAAGCTTTCTTT
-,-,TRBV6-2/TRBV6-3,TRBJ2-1,CASSYSPQVGWSNEQFF,TGTGCCAGCAGTTACTCCCCACAGGTGGGGTGGTCCAATGAGCAGTTCTTC
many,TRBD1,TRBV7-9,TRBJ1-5,CASSLGTGINQPQHF,TGTGCCAGCAGCTTGGGGACAGGGATCAATCAGCCCCAGCATTTT
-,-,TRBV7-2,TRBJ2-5,CASSLMGLLQETQYF,TGTGCCAGCAGCTTGATGGGCCTATTACAAGAGACCCAGTACTTC
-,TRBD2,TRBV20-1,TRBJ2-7,CSAPSSGRSSYEQYF,TGCAGTGCTCCGTCTAGCGGGAGGAGCTCCTACGAGCAGTACTTC
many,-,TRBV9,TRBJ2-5,CASSAGQETQYF,TGTGCCAGCAGCGCAGGACAAGAGACCCAGTACTTC
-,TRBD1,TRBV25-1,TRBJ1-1,CASSPGTELSMNTEAFF,TGTGCCAGCAGCCCAGGGACAGAATTATCGATGAACACTGAAGCTTTCTTT
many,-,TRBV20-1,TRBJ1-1,CSARGPQVNTEAFF,TGCAGTGCTAGAGGTCCCCAGGTGAACACTGAAGCTTTCTTT
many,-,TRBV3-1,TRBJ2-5,CASSQAGRDQETQYF,TGTGCCAGCAGCCAAGCGGGCAGGGACCAAGAGACCCAGTACTTC
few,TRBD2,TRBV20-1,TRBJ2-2,CSARVGGRVAGELFF,TGCAGTGCTAGAGTAGGCGGGAGAGTGGCCGGGGAGCTGTTTTTT
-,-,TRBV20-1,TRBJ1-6,CSARVLAESSYNSPLHF,TGCAGTGCTAGAGTGTTGGCTGAGAGCTCCTATAATTCACCCCTCCACTTT
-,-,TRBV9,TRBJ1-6,CASSGGTEYYNSPLHF,TGTGCCAGCAGCGGCGGGACGGAATACTATAATTCACCCCTCCACTTT
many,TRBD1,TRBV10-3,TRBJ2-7,CAISEAGTGSYEQYF,TGTGCCATCAGTGAGGCGGGGACAGGTTCCTACGAGCAGTACTTC
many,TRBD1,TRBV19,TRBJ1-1,CATKFRDSLNTEAFF,TGTGCCACTAAGTTCCGGGACAGCTTGAACACTGAAGCTTTCTTT
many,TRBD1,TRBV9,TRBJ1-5,CASSSGTGVGQPQHF,TGTGCCAGCAGCTCCGGGACAGGGGTGGGTCAGCCCCAGCATTTT
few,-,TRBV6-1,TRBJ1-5,CASRSGEFNQPRHF,TGTGCCAGCAGAAGTGGAGAATTCAATCAGCCCCGGCATTTT